This T cell receptor beta chain is from a study of tumour-infiltrating T cells in Burkitt lymphoma (dated by TCRdb to the early 2020s). Describing the broader study: When TCR repertoire data were correlated with clinical outcome, productive clonality turned out to predict both overall and progression-free survival, independent of established prognosticators, age at diagnosis among them.

Turning to this clone: There is no known antigen for this receptor. Base qualities are not provided; no much larger clone lies one nucleotide away.

The method behind the library was the immunoSEQ multiplex PCR assay. The source is immuneACCESS, and TCRdb retained only in-frame sequences with V and J called. Part of the clones is not carried over; for the studies checked, unresolved V genes explain less than half of this, and the remainder is unexplained. For this sample the table gives roughly 600 clones, of which about 91% were detected only once. Together, the top ten hold around 20% of the sample. Trimming leaves V shorter by 5 bases and J shorter by 15 bases, with the junction holding 7 bases beyond the gene matches. CDR1 and CDR2 are read off the germline V gene as SNHLY and FYNNEI. From the cysteine up to the phenylalanine, the CDR3 has a length of 12 residues. The only DNA kept is the CDR3, 36 bases in frame from the first base.

The clonotype was recovered from a human donor with diffuse large B-cell lymphoma. The sequencing sample was made of tumor tissue. The receptor chain draws on TRBV2 and TRBJ1-6; 7 central bases correspond to TRBD1. The CDR3 protein is CASSTTGFSLHF. The nucleotide sequence reads as follows: TGTGCCAGCAGTACGACAGGGTTTAGCCTCCACTTT.